A single sample is the source of the 2 T cell receptor beta chains below, sequenced in a study of T cell changes during pregnancy in multiple sclerosis (dated by TCRdb to the late 2010s). Receptor amplification or capture employed the immunoSEQ multiplex PCR assay. In its TCRdb copy, this immuneACCESS table keeps in-frame sequences only and misses some clones. Where compared with another copy, unresolved V genes explain less than half of these, and the others have no known cause. The sample table lists over 40,000 clones, about 92% of them with a count of one. The top ten clonotypes cover 2% to 2.5% of the sample. The sequencing used peripheral blood, collected in the third trimester of pregnancy. The source of these receptors is a female donor with multiple sclerosis, enrolled in a pregnancy study.

V usage is TRBV6-5 and J usage is TRBJ1-4; possible D gene TRBD1, 6 bases. V lost 2 bases to trimming and J lost 4 bases, with 8 bases between them. In germline, CDR1 is MNHEY, CDR2 SVGAGI. This CDR3 region has 14 residues. The CDR3 DNA sequence: TGTGCCAGCAGTTACCGAGGGGGTAATGAAAAACTGTTTTTT. Protein: CASSYRGGNEKLFF.

V gene TRBV4-1 combines with J gene TRBJ1-2, with a weak D call TRBD1 (5 bases). Trimming cost V 3 bases and J 0 bases, with 17 bases left between them. Germline V gene data show CDR1 as MGHRA and CDR2 as YSYEKL. This CDR3 comprises 17 residues. The CDR3 loop reads CASSQGGGTLANYGYTF. CDR3 DNA sequence: TGCGCCAGCAGCCAGGGAGGCGGGACTTTAGCTAACTATGGCTACACCTTC.